Each of the 9 T cell receptor beta chains below was sequenced from the same sample in a study of T cells in Graves' hyperthyroidism and ophthalmopathy. Template material for amplifying TCR beta CDR3 regions consisted of RNA transcripts. First-round RT-PCR targeting the TCR CDR3 was performed with the HTBI primer set. TCRdb passed the multiplex PCR reads through MiXCR, listing each CDR3 protein once. The sample yields hundreds of thousands of distinct CDR3 sequences, 35% to 40% seen once. Source material: blood. All receptors derive from a man in his late teens or twenties with Graves' hyperthyroidism.

This clonotype was found a few times. V usage is TRBV20-1 and J usage is TRBJ2-7; D may be TRBD1 (7 bases). Per the germline V gene, CDR1 is DFQATT and CDR2 is SNEGSKA (reference sequence). V dropped 3 bases and J dropped 3 bases, with 15 bases sitting between them. This CDR3 has 14 amino acids. CDR3 in amino acids: CSASAPGGSYEQYF. The DNA of the CDR3 is TGCAGTGCTAGTGCCCCAGGGGGGAGCTACGAGCAGTACTTC.

This clonotype was counted between two and nine times. The gene calls are TRBV7-9 and TRBJ2-7; D is possibly TRBD1 or TRBD2 (5 bases each). The CDR3 sequence is 15 residues long. The germline V gene has CDR1 SEHNR and CDR2 FQNEAQ (reference sequence). Trimming cost V 5 bases and J 6 bases, with 20 bases left between them. The CDR3 nucleotides are TGTGCCAGCAGCCTATCGACCGCTCCGGGGCGCGAGCAGTACTTC. Amino acids: CASSLSTAPGREQYF.

In this sample, this clonotype turned up a few times. This may be a read error, as it is one base from a much larger clone. The gene calls are TRBV7-9 and TRBJ2-5; no firm D call. CDR3 size: 11 residues. V lost 3 bases to trimming and J lost 5 bases, with 4 bases between them. From germline, CDR1 is SEHNR and CDR2 FQNEAQ (reference sequence). This chain's CDR3 is CASSFWETQYF. DNA for the CDR3: TGTGCCAGCAGCTTCTGGGAGACCCAGTACTTC.

This sequence joins TRBV7-3 and TRBJ1-2; TRBD1 is a possible D gene (6 bases). The CDR3 consists of 16 residues. Germline V CDR1 and CDR2: SGHTA, FQGTGA. V was clipped by 5 bases and J by 5 bases, with 21 bases between them. CDR3 nucleotide sequence: TGTGCCAGCAGCCCCGCAGGTCCTGAGGGGGTTTATGGCTACACCTTC. Translating it yields CASSPAGPEGVYGYTF.

In this sample, this clonotype turned up many times. The genes are TRBV5-1 and TRBJ1-1; maybe TRBD1 (6 bases). This CDR3 region has 14 residues. The V end lost 5 bases, the J end lost 3 bases, and 14 bases lay between the germline ends. Germline V CDR1 and CDR2: SGHRS, YFSETQ. The CDR3 reads CASRDRRGDTEAFF. CDR3 nucleotides: TGCGCCAGCAGAGACCGCAGGGGCGACACTGAAGCTTTCTTT.

This clonotype came up many times. The V and J genes are TRBV9 and TRBJ2-5, with 9 nucleotides matching TRBD2. The junction had 9 bases not matched to a gene; V was cut back by 3 bases and J by 0 bases. The CDR3 has 17 amino acids. Germline loops: CDR1 SGDLS, CDR2 YYNGEE. CDR3 sequence reads: CASSALGVAGDQETQYF. DNA for the CDR3: TGTGCCAGCAGCGCCCTCGGGGTAGCGGGAGACCAAGAGACCCAGTACTTC. The entire variable domain, with the rest obtained from reference TRBV9 and TRBJ2-5, is as follows: DSGVTQTPKHLITATGQRVTLRCSPRSGDLSVYWYQQSLDQGLQFLIQYYNGEERAKGNILERFSAQQFPDLHSELNLSSLELGDSALYFCASSALGVAGDQETQYFGPGTRLLVL.

This clonotype was counted a single time. V gene TRBV7-2 combines with J gene TRBJ1-6, with 10 bases that match TRBD1. The V gene's germline CDR1 is SGHTA and CDR2 FQGNSA. The length of the CDR3 is 16 residues. V gave up 4 bases and J gave up 10 bases; unmatched junction bases: 10. The CDR3 sequence: CASSSVAGQGMSPLHF. The CDR3 bases are TGTGCCAGCAGCTCAGTCGCGGGACAGGGGATGTCACCCCTCCACTTT.

This clonotype was observed a few times. V gene TRBV7-9 combines with J gene TRBJ2-5; 11 bases map to TRBD2. Per germline, CDR1 SEHNR and CDR2 FQNEAQ (reference sequence). V dropped 5 bases and J dropped 7; count of bases not matched to a gene: 12. The CDR3 totals 16 residues. CDR3 in amino acids: CASSPWASGGRVTQYF. CDR3 nucleotides: TGTGCCAGCAGCCCGTGGGCTAGCGGGGGGAGAGTGACCCAGTACTTC.

This clonotype was seen many times. The chain joins TRBV7-2 to TRBJ1-1; D not resolved. Germline lookup yields CDR1 SGHTA and CDR2 FQGNSA. Trimming removed 1 base from V and 6 bases from J, with 6 bases in between. The CDR3 contains 12 residues. CDR3 region: CASSLVWPEAFF. The CDR3 nucleotides are TGTGCCAGCAGCTTAGTTTGGCCTGAAGCTTTCTTT.